This T cell receptor beta chain was sequenced in a study of post-analysis software for immune sequencing data. General study points: Roughly five TRBV segments appeared more often in patients than in controls, and TRBV5-6, TRBV5-1 and TRBV20-1 were among these.

Prepared libraries of TCR beta cDNA carried unique molecular identifiers. MiXCR, run by TCRdb on the PCR reads, gives a single entry per CDR3 protein. The sample yields about 570,000 distinct CDR3 sequences, under 40% seen once. As regards this clonotype: Its antigen is not known. With a much larger clone just one base away, this may be a read error.

The V gene's germline CDR1 is SGHKS and CDR2 YYEKEE (reference sequence). CDR3 length: 16 residues. The source material was blood. The receptor was isolated from a girl between 2 and 17 years old with multiple sclerosis. The V and J genes are TRBV5-5 and TRBJ2-1; 10 bases line up with TRBD2. Written as DNA, the CDR3 is TGTGCCAGCAGCATATTAGCGGGGGGCTACTACAGTGAGCAGTTCTTC. Translating gives CASSILAGGYYSEQFF. Based on the CDR3 plus reference TRBV5-5 and TRBJ2-1, the full variable domain is DAGVTQSPTHLIKTRGQQVTLRCSPISGHKSVSWYQQVLGQGPQFIFQYYEKEERGRGNFPDRFSARQFPNYSSELNVNALLLGDSALYLCASSILAGGYYSEQFFGPGTRLTVL.